Below, one T cell receptor beta chain is given with its context. What it binds is unknown. V lost 3 bases to trimming and J lost 6 bases; unmatched junction nucleotides: 5. From germline, CDR1 is KGHSH and CDR2 LQKENI. The CDR3 has 13 residues. Donors were Caucasian adults residing in Nashville, Tennessee, USA. Template for every sorted-subset replicate PCR totaled roughly 210 ng DNA, around 33,000 T cell genomes. Sequencing was performed with immunoSEQ multiplex PCR; in TCRdb, only in-frame clones are kept and a portion is missing. The repertoire holds approximately 2.4 million clones, with approximately 95% as singletons. These data are taken from a study of shared clonotypes between healthy human individuals. Findings and caveats of the study: Several donors had roughly 5% of their naive CD4 clonotypes in common. All-four-donor shared clonotypes had higher generation probabilities than non-shared clonotypes did.

Material: naive CD4+ T cells sorted from blood. Subset specified: CD45RA+ positively selected. The chain links TRBV18 to TRBJ2-7, with TRBD2 identical over 7 bases. The clonotype originates from a man aged 18 to 30 in good health. DNA for the CDR3: TGTGCCAGCTCACCCAAGCGGGGTGGCGAGCAGTACTTC. Protein: CASSPKRGGEQYF.